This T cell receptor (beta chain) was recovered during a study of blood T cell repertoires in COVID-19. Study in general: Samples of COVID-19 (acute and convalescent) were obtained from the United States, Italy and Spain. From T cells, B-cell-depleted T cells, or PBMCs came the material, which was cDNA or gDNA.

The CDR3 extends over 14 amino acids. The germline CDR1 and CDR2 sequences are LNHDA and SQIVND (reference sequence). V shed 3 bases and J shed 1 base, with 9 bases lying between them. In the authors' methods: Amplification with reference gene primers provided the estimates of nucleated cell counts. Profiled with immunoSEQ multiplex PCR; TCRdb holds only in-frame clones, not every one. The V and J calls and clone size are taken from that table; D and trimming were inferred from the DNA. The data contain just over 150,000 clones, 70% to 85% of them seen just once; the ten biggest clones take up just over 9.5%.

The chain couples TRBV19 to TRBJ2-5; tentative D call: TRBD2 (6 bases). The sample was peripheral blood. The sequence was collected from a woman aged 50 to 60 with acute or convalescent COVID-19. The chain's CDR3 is CASSMSTSQETQYF. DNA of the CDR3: TGTGCCAGTAGTATGTCGACTAGCCAAGAGACCCAGTACTTC. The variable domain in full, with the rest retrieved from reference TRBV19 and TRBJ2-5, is DGGITQSPKYLFRKEGQNVTLSCEQNLNHDAMYWYRQDPGQGLRLIYYSQIVNDFQKGDIAEGYSVSREKKESFPLTVTSAQKNPTAFYLCASSMSTSQETQYFGPGTRLLVL.